The present TCR beta chain was sequenced within a study of tumor-infiltrating lymphocytes in primary liver carcinoma. Study in general: Between about 4 and 11 cm across, the tumors were all of stage T1-T3 N0M0.

From roughly 21-30 mg of unsorted bulk tissue, DNA and RNA were co-extracted together. TCR beta cDNA was made from approximately 500 ng total RNA with a constant-region primer. Investigators got TCR beta libraries out of three nested multiplex PCR rounds, done with slightly modified ARM-PCR. The study ran its first two PCR rounds for approximately 10 cycles each, using TRBV1-TRBV30 forward primers and a C-beta reverse primer. Via MiXCR, TCRdb re-called the multiplex PCR reads, giving one row per CDR3 protein. This table has about 66,000 distinct CDR3 sequences, over 60% appearing once. The CDR3 is 14 amino acids. Germline V CDR1 and CDR2: MDHEN, SYDVKM. Concerning this clonotype itself: A read error is possible here, since a much larger clone lies one base away.

The V gene is TRBV28, the J gene TRBJ2-3; TRBD2 matches 9 bases. This receptor was identified in a man in his forties with primary liver carcinoma and hepatitis B virus infection. Source material: liver tumor tissue from sampling region 4. This sample's subset: tumor region T4, right-lateral pole. CDR3: CASRPGTSTDAQYF. The CDR3 DNA reads TGTGCCAGCAGACCCGGGACTAGCACAGATGCGCAGTATTTT.